This T cell receptor beta chain was captured by sequencing in a study of T cells in localized non-small cell lung cancer. Per germline, CDR1 MNHGY and CDR2 SAAAGT. The CDR3 sequence is 15 residues long. Trimming took 7 bases from V and 3 from J; bases not matched to a gene: 9. Study-level points and caveats: There was an association of higher blood T cell density with longer overall survival. Detection in adjacent lung was observed for a median 57 of the top 100 tumor clones. Clonality of T cells reached its maximum in uninvolved adjacent lung, surpassing tumor. Only one tumor region was sequenced, so heterogeneity remains possible.

Sequenced by immunoSEQ multiplex PCR; TCRdb stores in-frame clones only, minus some. Of about 7,300 clones detected, 20% to 25% appear once; the ten largest clones hold roughly 3.9%. Worth noting for this clone: Its matching antigen is unknown.

The starting material was lung tumor tissue, obtained before any cancer treatment. This clonotype was obtained from a man aged 40 to 69 with stage III squamous cell lung carcinoma. This chain connects TRBV6-8 to TRBJ1-1; 9 bases match TRBD1. The CDR3 spells CASNHRGRADTEAFF. Written as DNA, the CDR3 is TGTGCCAGCAACCACAGGGGGCGGGCGGACACTGAAGCTTTCTTT.